This TCR beta chain derives from a study of immune heterogeneity within non-small cell lung tumors. Study-level findings and limits: Each patient's tumor sites shared recurring identical dominant CDR3 beta clonotypes, and individual sites also carried their own high-frequency clones. For the most part, the T-cell receptor beta clonotypes present at high frequency were distinct from one individual patient to the next.

In the case of this clonotype: Antigen unknown.

As template, the study used bulk tumor genomic DNA at roughly 600 ng per sample. Biopsies that were spaced far apart were taken, several per primary tumor, during surgery. Patients underwent curative surgery for non-small cell lung cancer (untreated and newly diagnosed). Multiplex PCR with 32 V and 13 J primers amplified TCR beta CDR3. TCRdb recomputed calls from the multiplex PCR reads with MiXCR, one row per CDR3 protein. The data contain thousands of distinct CDR3 sequences, approximately 22% of them seen just once; the ten biggest clones take up 8% to 9%. Trimming shortened V by 3 bases and J by 7 bases, and 8 bases separated the two germline ends. The CDR3 loop spans 12 amino acids. Germline CDR1 reads ENHRY; CDR2 reads SYGVKD.

The sequenced sample consisted of lung tumor tissue. The sequence came from a man between 65 and 85 years old with non-small cell lung cancer. The J gene is TRBJ2-3, the V gene TRBV10-3, with D hard to call. CDR3 loop: CAISDESNTQYF. DNA of the CDR3: TGTGCCATCAGTGATGAGAGTAATACGCAGTATTTT.